This T cell receptor (beta chain) was profiled in a study of T cell changes during pregnancy in multiple sclerosis (dated 2019 in TCRdb). General notes on the study: Changes in the T cell repertoire over the course of pregnancy were examined in this study in women with multiple sclerosis.

Library creation used the immunoSEQ multiplex PCR assay. TCRdb re-hosts the immuneACCESS table, in-frame sequences only. Its copies lack some clones; in the studies checked, an unresolved V gene accounts for under half of them, and the cause for the rest is not known. The sample includes 45,000 or so clones, with 89% observed a single time. The ten largest clones represent about 1.2% of the sample. To note about this clone: What this receptor recognizes is not known. No qualities accompany the bases; no much larger clone lies one base away.

The junction shows trimming of 3 bases on V and 7 bases on J, and the gene matches do not reach 14 bases of it. From its cysteine to its phenylalanine, the CDR3 spans 16 amino acids. Kept here is only the CDR3 DNA, which spans 48 bases and is read in frame from base 1. Reading the germline V gene (reference sequence) gives CDR1 GTSNPN and CDR2 SVGIG. The rearrangement combines TRBV30 with TRBJ2-7, with 11 bases aligning to TRBD2. The sequencing used CD4+ T cells from peripheral blood mononuclear cells, collected after pregnancy. The sequence came from a female donor with multiple sclerosis, enrolled in a pregnancy study. For the CDR3, the sequence is CAWSNLLAGDSGEQYF. The bases read TGTGCCTGGAGCAATCTACTAGCGGGAGACTCGGGGGAGCAGTACTTC.